The T cell receptor beta chain under discussion was sequenced for a study of early T cells in non-severe SARS-CoV-2 infection. CDR1 and CDR2 (germline): SGHAT, FQNNGV. V gave up 7 bases and J gave up 7 bases, with 17 bases separating them. This CDR3 has 13 amino acids. TCRdb re-called the 5' RACE reads with MiXCR, one entry per CDR3 protein. This table has about 52,000 distinct CDR3 sequences, approximately 8% appearing once. The receptor was isolated from an adult who was a healthcare worker with PCR-confirmed SARS-CoV-2 infection or an uninfected control (not recorded which). Sequencing used whole blood. This chain connects TRBV11-2 to TRBJ2-7, with D perhaps given as TRBD1 or TRBD2 (6 bases each). CDR3: CASNPGGVGEQYF. The CDR3 DNA follows: TGTGCCAGCAACCCCGGGGGCGTGGGGGAGCAGTACTTC. The variable domain in full, completed from reference TRBV11-2 and TRBJ2-7, reads EAGVAQSPRYKIIEKRQSVAFWCNPISGHATLYWYQQILGQGPKLLIQFQNNGVVDDSQLPKDRFSAERLKGVDSTLKIQPAKLEDSAVYLCASNPGGVGEQYFGPGTRLTVT.